The 9 T cell receptor beta chains below come from one sample, sequenced in a study of blood T cell repertoires in COVID-19. Generated by immunoSEQ multiplex PCR, the TCRdb table keeps only in-frame clones and is missing some. The table shows approximately 150,000 clones, with approximately 81% occurring only once. The sample comprised PBMCs or T cells enriched from blood (not recorded which). These receptors were collected from a woman aged 45-60 years who had recovered from COVID-19.

The gene calls are TRBV10-3 and TRBJ2-7; 14 positions match TRBD2. The V and J ends lost 0 bases and 6 bases, in that order; junction bases with no gene match: 4. Per germline, CDR1 ENHRY and CDR2 SYGVKD. The CDR3 is 16 residues long. The CDR3 region has the DNA TGTGCCATCAGTGAGTCGAGACTAGCGGGAGGGCTCGAGCAGTACTTC. Translated, it gives CAISESRLAGGLEQYF.

In this sample, this clone turned up a few times. The V call is TRBV9, the J call TRBJ1-2; D ambiguous. This CDR3 spans 16 amino acids. CDR1 is SGDLS and CDR2 is YYNGEE in the germline V gene. V was clipped by 0 bases and J by 2 bases, with 14 bases between them. The CDR3 spells CASSVVSPRANYGYTF. CDR3 coding DNA: TGTGCCAGCAGCGTAGTATCACCTAGAGCAAACTATGGCTACACCTTC.

The chain joins TRBV4-3 to TRBJ2-2, with D perhaps TRBD1 (5 bases). The CDR3 runs to 15 residues. Trimming pared 0 bases from V and 6 bases from J, leaving 11 bases between. CDR1 and CDR2 (germline): LGHNA, YSLEER. The CDR3 reads CASSQEGRAAGELFF. The CDR3 region has the DNA TGCGCCAGCAGCCAAGAGGGCAGGGCGGCCGGGGAGCTGTTTTTT.

The rearrangement links TRBV7-9 to TRBJ2-1; TRBD2 agrees at 8 bases. This CDR3 contains 15 residues. V gave up 2 bases and J gave up 4 bases; unmatched junction bases: 4. From germline, CDR1 is SEHNR and CDR2 FQNEAQ (reference sequence). CDR3: CASSLRGGAYNEQFF. CDR3 DNA: TGTGCCAGCAGCTTACGGGGGGGTGCTTACAATGAGCAGTTCTTC.

The chain carries TRBV28 and TRBJ1-2; D call uncertain. The CDR3 is made up of 12 amino acids. V lost 5 bases and J lost 8, with 12 bases in between. Looked up from germline, CDR1 is MDHEN and CDR2 is SYDVKM. CDR3 sequence reads: CASSLGLVGYTF. CDR3 bases: TGTGCCAGCAGTCTCGGACTGGTCGGCTACACCTTC.

This clone appeared a single time. The chain uses TRBV4-2 and TRBJ1-2, with unresolved D. Germline CDR1 is LGHNA and CDR2 is YNFKEQ. Trimming took off 1 base at V and 2 bases at J, with 14 bases between the two ends. The CDR3 is 16 amino acids. In nucleotides, the CDR3 is TGTGCCAGCAGCCAAGGTGATTCCGGAGGGAACTATGGCTACACCTTC. Residues: CASSQGDSGGNYGYTF.

The chain joins TRBV11-2 to TRBJ2-3; 12 bases map to TRBD2. This CDR3 spans 16 amino acids. Germline lookup yields CDR1 SGHAT and CDR2 FQNNGV. The CDR3 bases are TGTGCTACAAGTGTCGGGACTAGCGGGTTTCAAGATACGCAGTATTTT. The encoded protein is CATSVGTSGFQDTQYF.

The gene calls are TRBV18 and TRBJ1-2; no definite D call. V lost 5 bases, J lost 5 bases, and 12 bases lay in between. The germline gives CDR1 KGHSH, CDR2 LQKENI. The CDR3 runs 13 residues. The DNA for the CDR3 is TGTGCCAGCTCAAGTGAGGGCAGGTATGGCTACACCTTC. As protein: CASSSEGRYGYTF.

The V and J genes are TRBV7-8 and TRBJ2-5; perhaps TRBD2 as D (6 bases). There are 13 residues in the CDR3. With 8 bases removed from V and 7 bases from J, the gap between germline ends came to 17 bases. Germline CDR1 reads SGHVS; CDR2 reads FQNEAQ. The CDR3 is CASAGGNVGTQYF. The CDR3 region has the DNA TGTGCCAGCGCGGGCGGGAACGTTGGGACCCAGTACTTC.